This paragraph reports one TCR beta chain. Deletions cut 0 bases from V and 2 bases from J, with 10 bases between. Germline CDR1 reads MNHEY; CDR2 reads SVGAGI. The CDR3 consists of 15 residues. The sample is drawn from a study of blood T cell repertoires in COVID-19. As for the study in general: Acute and convalescent COVID-19 samples came from the United States, Italy and Spain. T cells, B-cell-depleted T cells, or PBMCs provided the cDNA or gDNA that served as material.

Authors' data handling: Estimation of nucleated cell counts relied on the amplification of reference gene primers. The assay was immunoSEQ multiplex PCR, and TCRdb's table has in-frame clones only and misses some. From that table come the V and J calls and clone size; the DNA was used to work out D and trimming. The repertoire includes 200,000 to 300,000 clones, 70% to 85% of them detected once, and approximately 1.9% sits in the top ten. The V and J genes are TRBV6-5 and TRBJ1-1, with D unresolved. The origin of this receptor is a woman aged 80 or over with acute or convalescent COVID-19. The material sequenced was peripheral blood. In DNA, the CDR3 is TGTGCCAGCAGTTACTCGAGGGCAGGCAACACTGAAGCTTTCTTT. Translating it yields CASSYSRAGNTEAFF.